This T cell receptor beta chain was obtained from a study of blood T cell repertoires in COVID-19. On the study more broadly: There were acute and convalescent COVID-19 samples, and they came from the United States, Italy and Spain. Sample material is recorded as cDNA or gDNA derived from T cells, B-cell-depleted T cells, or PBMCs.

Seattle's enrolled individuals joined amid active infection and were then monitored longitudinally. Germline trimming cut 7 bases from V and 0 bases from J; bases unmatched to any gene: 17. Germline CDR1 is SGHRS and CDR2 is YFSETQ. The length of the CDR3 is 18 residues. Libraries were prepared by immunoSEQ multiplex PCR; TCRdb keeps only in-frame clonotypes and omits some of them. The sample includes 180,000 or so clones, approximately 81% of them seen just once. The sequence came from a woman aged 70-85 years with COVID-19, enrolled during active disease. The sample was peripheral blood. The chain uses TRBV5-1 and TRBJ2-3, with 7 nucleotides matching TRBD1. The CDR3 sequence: CASRHSGGRRVSTDTQYF. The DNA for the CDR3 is TGCGCCAGCCGCCATTCAGGGGGACGGCGGGTCAGCACAGATACGCAGTATTTT.